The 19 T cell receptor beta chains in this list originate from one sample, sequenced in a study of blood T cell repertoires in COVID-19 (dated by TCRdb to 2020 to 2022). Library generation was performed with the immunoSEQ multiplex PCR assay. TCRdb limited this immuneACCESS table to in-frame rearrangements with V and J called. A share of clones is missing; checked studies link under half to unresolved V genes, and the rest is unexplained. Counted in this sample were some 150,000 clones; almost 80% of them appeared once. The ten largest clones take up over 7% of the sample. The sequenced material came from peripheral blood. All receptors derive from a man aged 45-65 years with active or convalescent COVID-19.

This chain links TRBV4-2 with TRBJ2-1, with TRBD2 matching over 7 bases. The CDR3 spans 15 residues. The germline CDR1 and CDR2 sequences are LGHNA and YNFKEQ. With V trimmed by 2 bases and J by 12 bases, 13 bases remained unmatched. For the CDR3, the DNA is TGTGCCAGCAGCCAACTAGCGGCCGATACAATAGGGCAGTTCTTC. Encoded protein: CASSQLAADTIGQFF.

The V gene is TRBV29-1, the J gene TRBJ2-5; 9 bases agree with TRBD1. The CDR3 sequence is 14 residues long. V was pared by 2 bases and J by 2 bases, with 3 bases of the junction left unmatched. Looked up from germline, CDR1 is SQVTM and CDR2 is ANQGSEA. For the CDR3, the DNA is TGCAGCGTTGAATTAGGGACAGGGCAAGAGACCCAGTACTTC. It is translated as CSVELGTGQETQYF.

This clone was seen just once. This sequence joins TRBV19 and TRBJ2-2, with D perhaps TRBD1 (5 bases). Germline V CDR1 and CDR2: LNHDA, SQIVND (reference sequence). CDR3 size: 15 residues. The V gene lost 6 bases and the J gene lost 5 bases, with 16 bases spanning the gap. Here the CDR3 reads CASSPQVTATGELFF. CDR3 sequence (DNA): TGTGCCAGTAGCCCTCAGGTGACAGCGACCGGGGAGCTGTTTTTT.

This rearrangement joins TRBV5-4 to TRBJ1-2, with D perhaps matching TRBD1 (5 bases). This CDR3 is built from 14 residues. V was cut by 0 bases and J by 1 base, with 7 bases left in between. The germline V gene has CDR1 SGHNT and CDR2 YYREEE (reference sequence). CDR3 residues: CASSLVQGNYGYTF. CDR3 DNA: TGTGCCAGCAGCTTGGTTCAGGGTAACTATGGCTACACCTTC.

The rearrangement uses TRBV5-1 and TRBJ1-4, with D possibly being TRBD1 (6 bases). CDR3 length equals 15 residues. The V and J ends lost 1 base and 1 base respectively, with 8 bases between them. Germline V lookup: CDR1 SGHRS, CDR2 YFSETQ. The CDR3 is CASSLRGGTNEKLFF. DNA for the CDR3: TGCGCCAGCAGCTTGAGGGGGGGAACTAATGAAAAACTGTTTTTT.

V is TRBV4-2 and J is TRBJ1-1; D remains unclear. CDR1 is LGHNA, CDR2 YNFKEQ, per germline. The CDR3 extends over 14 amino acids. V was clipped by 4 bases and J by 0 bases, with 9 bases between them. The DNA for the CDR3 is TGTGCCAGCAGCCCGGTGAGGGTGAACACTGAAGCTTTCTTT. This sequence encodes CASSPVRVNTEAFF.

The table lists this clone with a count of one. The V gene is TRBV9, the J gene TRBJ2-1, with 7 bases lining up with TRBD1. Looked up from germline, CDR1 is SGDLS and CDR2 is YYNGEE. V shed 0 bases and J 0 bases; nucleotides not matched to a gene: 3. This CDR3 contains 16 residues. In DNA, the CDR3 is TGTGCCAGCAGCGTAGAAGGACAGGTCTCCTACAATGAGCAGTTCTTC. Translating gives CASSVEGQVSYNEQFF.

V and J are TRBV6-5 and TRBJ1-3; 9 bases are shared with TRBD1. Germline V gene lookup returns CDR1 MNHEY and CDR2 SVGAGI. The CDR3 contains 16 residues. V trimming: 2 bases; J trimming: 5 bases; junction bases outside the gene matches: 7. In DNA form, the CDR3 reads TGTGCCAGCAGTTACGACCCGGGGACAGGGAGAAACACCATATATTTT. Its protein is CASSYDPGTGRNTIYF.

The CDR3 region has the DNA TGCAGCGCCGACAGGGACAGCTCCTACAATGAGCAGTTCTTC. Its translation is CSADRDSSYNEQFF. The chain uses TRBV29-1 and TRBJ2-1, with TRBD1 identical over 7 bases. V trimming: 7 bases; J trimming: 0 bases; junction bases outside the gene matches: 6. CDR1 and CDR2 (germline): SQVTM, ANQGSEA. The CDR3 has 14 residues.

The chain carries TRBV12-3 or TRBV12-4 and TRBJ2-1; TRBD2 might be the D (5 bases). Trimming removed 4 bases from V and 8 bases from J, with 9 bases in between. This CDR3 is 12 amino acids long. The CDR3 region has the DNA TGTGCCAGCAGTTCACCGAGGGATGAGCAGTTCTTC. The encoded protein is CASSSPRDEQFF.

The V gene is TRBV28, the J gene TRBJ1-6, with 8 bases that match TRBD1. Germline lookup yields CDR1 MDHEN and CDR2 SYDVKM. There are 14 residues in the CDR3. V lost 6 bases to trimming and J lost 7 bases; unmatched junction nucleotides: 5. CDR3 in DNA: TGTGCCAGCAGAGCAGGGGGCGCGAATTCACCCCTCCACTTT. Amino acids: CASRAGGANSPLHF.

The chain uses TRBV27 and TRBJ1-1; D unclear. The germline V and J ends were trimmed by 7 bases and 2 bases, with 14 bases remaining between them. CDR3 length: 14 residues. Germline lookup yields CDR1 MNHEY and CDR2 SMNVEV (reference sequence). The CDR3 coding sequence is TGTGCCAGCACCTCTCCGGAGGGAAACACTGAAGCTTTCTTT. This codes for CASTSPEGNTEAFF.

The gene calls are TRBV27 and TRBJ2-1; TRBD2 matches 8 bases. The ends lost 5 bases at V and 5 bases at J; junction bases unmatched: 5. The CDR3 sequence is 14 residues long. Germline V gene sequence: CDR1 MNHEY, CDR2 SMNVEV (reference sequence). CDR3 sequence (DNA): TGTGCCAGCAGTCTACTAGCGGTCCACAATGAGCAGTTCTTC. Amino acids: CASSLLAVHNEQFF.

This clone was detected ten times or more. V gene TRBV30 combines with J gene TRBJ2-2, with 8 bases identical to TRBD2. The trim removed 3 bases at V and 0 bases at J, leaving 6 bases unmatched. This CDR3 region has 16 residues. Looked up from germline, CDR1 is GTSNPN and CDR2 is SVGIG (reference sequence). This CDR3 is CAWRFGLASNTGELFF. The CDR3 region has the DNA TGTGCCTGGAGGTTCGGACTAGCCTCGAACACCGGGGAGCTGTTTTTT.

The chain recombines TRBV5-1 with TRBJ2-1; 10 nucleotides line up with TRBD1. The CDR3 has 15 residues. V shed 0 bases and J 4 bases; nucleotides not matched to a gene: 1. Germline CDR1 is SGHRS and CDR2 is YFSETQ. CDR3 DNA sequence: TGCGCCAGCAGCTTGGCGGGACAGGGGTACAATGAGCAGTTCTTC. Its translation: CASSLAGQGYNEQFF.

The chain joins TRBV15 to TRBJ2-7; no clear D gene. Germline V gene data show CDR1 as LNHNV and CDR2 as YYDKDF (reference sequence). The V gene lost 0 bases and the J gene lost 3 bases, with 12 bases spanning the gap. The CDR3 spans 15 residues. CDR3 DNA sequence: TGTGCCACCAGCAGAGATAGACTGCTCGACTACGAGCAGTACTTC. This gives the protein CATSRDRLLDYEQYF.

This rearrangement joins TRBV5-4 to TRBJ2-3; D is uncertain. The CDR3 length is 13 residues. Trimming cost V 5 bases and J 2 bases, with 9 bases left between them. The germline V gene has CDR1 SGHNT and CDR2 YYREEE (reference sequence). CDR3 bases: TGTGCCAGCAGTCTCTTTATCACAGATACGCAGTATTTT. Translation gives CASSLFITDTQYF.

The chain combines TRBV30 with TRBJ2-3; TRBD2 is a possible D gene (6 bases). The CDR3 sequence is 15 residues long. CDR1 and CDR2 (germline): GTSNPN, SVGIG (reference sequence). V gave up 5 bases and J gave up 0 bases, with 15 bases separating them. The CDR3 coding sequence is TGTGCCTGGGCCAGGCGGGGCGGAAGCACAGATACGCAGTATTTT. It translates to CAWARRGGSTDTQYF.

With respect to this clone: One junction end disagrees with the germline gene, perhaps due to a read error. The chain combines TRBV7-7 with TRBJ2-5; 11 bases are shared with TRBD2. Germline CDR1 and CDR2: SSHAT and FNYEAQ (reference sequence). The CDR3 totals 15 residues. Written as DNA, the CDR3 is TGTGCTAGCAGCTTAGGCGTAGCGGGAGGGCAGGACCAGTACTTC. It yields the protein CASSLGVAGGQDQYF.